This is a list of T cell receptor beta chains from one sample in a study of OX40 agonist ivuxolimab in advanced cancers. TCRdb's copy holds only in-frame clones and misses some; the assay was immunoSEQ multiplex PCR. This repertoire shows about 76,000 clones, about 89% found once; its top ten account for approximately 13%. The sequences come from CD4+ or CD8+ T cells sorted from blood, collected in a trial of the OX40 agonist ivuxolimab. The receptors originated from an adult with an advanced solid tumor such as melanoma, head and neck, liver or kidney cancer. Each CDR3 is given with its conserved first and last residue. A D gene is named only where the DNA matches it firmly. Clone size is stated in some rows and not others, as once, few, many or a class when expanded.

>few|.|TRBV30|TRBJ1-2
TGTGCCTGGGGAACAGGGTTCTATGGCTACACCTTC
CAWGTGFYGYTF
>.|.|TRBV9|TRBJ2-7
TGTGCCAGCAGCGTAGTTCCAGGGTACGAGCAGTACTTC
CASSVVPGYEQYF
>.|.|TRBV28|TRBJ2-7
TGTGCCAGCAGTTCTGGGACGTCCTTGTACGAGCAGTACTTC
CASSSGTSLYEQYF
>.|.|TRBV18|TRBJ1-1
TGTGCCAGCTCTCCTAGACAGGACACTGAAGCTTTCTTT
CASSPRQDTEAFF
>.|.|TRBV29-1|TRBJ1-2
TGCAGCGTTGCAGTATTCGGGGGTGGCTATGGCTACACCTTC
CSVAVFGGGYGYTF
>.|.|TRBV7-6|TRBJ2-1
TGTGCCAGCAGCTTAAGCGCAGGGGTTACCTACAATGAGCAGTTCTTC
CASSLSAGVTYNEQFF
>.|.|TRBV27|TRBJ2-7
TGTGCCAGCAGGGGACTTCCCTACGAGCAGTACTTC
CASRGLPYEQYF
>.|TRBD1|TRBV6-5|TRBJ2-7
TGTGCCAGCAGTTACTCCGGGACAGGACCCAACGAGCAGTACTTC
CASSYSGTGPNEQYF
>.|.|TRBV5-4|TRBJ1-6
TGTGCCAGCAGCTTGGGGGGTTTGAGTTCACCCCTCCACTTT
CASSLGGLSSPLHF
>.|.|TRBV6-5|TRBJ2-7
TGTGCCAGCAGTTACCTCGGCACCGATTCGGACGAGCAGTACTTC
CASSYLGTDSDEQYF
>.|.|TRBV2|TRBJ2-5
TGTGCCAGCGGGTGGTTGACCCAGTACTTC
CASGWLTQYF
>.|TRBD1|TRBV6-6|TRBJ1-5
TGTGCCAGCAGCCACTCAGGGACAGGCAATCAGCCCCAGCATTTT
CASSHSGTGNQPQHF
>.|.|TRBV28|TRBJ2-1
TGTGCCAGCAGCTCAAACAATAACAATGAGCAGTTCTTC
CASSSNNNNEQFF
>once|TRBD1|TRBV30|TRBJ2-1
TGTGCCTGGAAGAGGGGGCTTGACTATGAGCAGTTCTTC
CAWKRGLDYEQFF
>.|.|TRBV7-9|TRBJ2-7
TGTGCCAGCAGCAATGCCGCCTCCGGAACCCGCCACGAGCAGTACTTC
CASSNAASGTRHEQYF
>.|.|TRBV5-1|TRBJ2-5
TGCGCCAGCAGCTGGGGGGTCGGAGCGGGCGATCAAGAGACCCAGTACTTC
CASSWGVGAGDQETQYF
>.|.|TRBV27|TRBJ2-1
TGTGCCAGCAGTTTCGGTCGTAATGAGCAGTTCTTC
CASSFGRNEQFF
>.|.|TRBV30|TRBJ2-7
TGTGCCTGGAGTAAGAACGAGCAGTACTTC
CAWSKNEQYF
>.|TRBD1|TRBV9|TRBJ2-3
TGTGCCAGCAGCGTAGCGTCAGGGGGCATTGCAGATACGCAGTATTTT
CASSVASGGIADTQYF
>.|.|TRBV25-1|TRBJ2-5
TGTGCCAGCTGGAGGGGGACCCAGTACTTC
CASWRGTQYF
>.|.|TRBV5-1|TRBJ2-2
TGCGCCAGCAGCCCGAGGGGTGCACCCGACGGGGAGCTGTTTTTT
CASSPRGAPDGELFF
>.|.|TRBV4-1|TRBJ2-1
TGCGCCAGCAGCCAAGCGGGAAGCTCCTACAATGAGCAGTTCTTC
CASSQAGSSYNEQFF
>.|TRBD1|TRBV6-1|TRBJ1-1
TGTGCCAGCAGGCGCCTACAGGGGGAGATTGAAGCTTTCTTT
CASRRLQGEIEAFF
>.|TRBD2|TRBV10-3|TRBJ2-1
TGTGCCATCAAGGGTGGGGCTAGCGGATCCTACAATGAGCAGTTCTTC
CAIKGGASGSYNEQFF
>.|.|TRBV7-9|TRBJ2-5
TGTGCCAGCAGCTTCATTCAAGAGACCCAGTACTTC
CASSFIQETQYF
>.|.|TRBV4-1|TRBJ2-7
TGCGCCAGCAGCCAAGATAATCAGGGCTACGAGCAGTACTTC
CASSQDNQGYEQYF
>.|.|TRBV27|TRBJ1-6
TGTGCCAGCAGTTTGGCAGGGTATAATTCACCCCTCCACTTT
CASSLAGYNSPLHF
>.|.|TRBV14|TRBJ1-2
TGTGCCAGCAGCCCCCAGACGGACTTTGGCTACACCTTC
CASSPQTDFGYTF
>.|TRBD1|TRBV11-3|TRBJ2-5
TGTGCCAGCAGCCCCCGGACAGGGTTTGTGATTTTGGAGACCCAGTACTTC
CASSPRTGFVILETQYF
>.|TRBD1|TRBV7-2|TRBJ1-4
TGTGCCAGCAGCCAAAGATCGGGACAGCCAATTGAAAAACTGTTTTTT
CASSQRSGQPIEKLFF
>.|.|TRBV7-3|TRBJ2-5
TGTGCCAGCAGCTTTGGGGGGCCCCAAGAGACCCAGTACTTC
CASSFGGPQETQYF
>.|.|TRBV12-5|TRBJ1-2
TGTGCTAGTGGTTCCGGGACTCGGAATGGCTACACCTTC
CASGSGTRNGYTF
>.|.|TRBV4-1|TRBJ1-6
TGCGCCAGCAGCCAAGGCAGCTATAATTCACCCCTCCACTTT
CASSQGSYNSPLHF
>.|.|TRBV19|TRBJ2-3
TGTGCCAGTGGAATGGCGGGGATCACAGATACGCAGTATTTT
CASGMAGITDTQYF
>.|TRBD1|TRBV4-1|TRBJ1-2
TGCGCCAGCAGCCAAGTGAACCGGACAGGGATGTTGTTAAGGGTATATGGCTACACCTTC
CASSQVNRTGMLLRVYGYTF
>.|.|TRBV19|TRBJ1-5
TGTGCCAGTAGTATAGGAGGAAAGGGGTCCAGCAATCAGCCCCAGCATTTT
CASSIGGKGSSNQPQHF
>.|.|TRBV5-1|TRBJ1-1
TGCGCCAGCAGCTTGTCAGGCACGAACACTGAAGCTTTCTTT
CASSLSGTNTEAFF
>.|.|TRBV27|TRBJ1-1
TGTGCCAGCAGTTATGGGGGCCGCACTGAAGCTTTCTTT
CASSYGGRTEAFF
>.|.|TRBV19|TRBJ2-4
TGTGCCAGTAGTAAAAGGACAGGAGGGGTAGCCAAAAACATTCAGTACTTC
CASSKRTGGVAKNIQYF
>.|.|TRBV30|TRBJ2-7
TGTGCCGGAAGGAAAGGTAGCGCGTACGAGCAGTACTTC
CAGRKGSAYEQYF
>few|.|TRBV4-1|TRBJ2-7
TGCGCCAGCAGCCAATCACTGGGTGGGGGGGCGCGTCCCGAGCAGTACTTC
CASSQSLGGGARPEQYF
>.|.|TRBV27|TRBJ2-7
TGTGCCTGCAGAAGTGGCTACGAGCAGTACTTC
CACRSGYEQYF
>.|TRBD1|TRBV14|TRBJ1-2
TGTGCCAGCAGCCCCGGACAGGACTATGGCTACACCTTC
CASSPGQDYGYTF
>.|TRBD2|TRBV9|TRBJ2-5
TGTGCCAGCAGCGTACTAGCGGGAGAAGAGACCCAGTACTTC
CASSVLAGEETQYF
>.|TRBD2|TRBV23-1|TRBJ2-2
TGCGCCAGCAGTCTCAAGGACCTAGCGGAGGGAAATGCGGGGGAGCTGTTTTTT
CASSLKDLAEGNAGELFF
>.|TRBD2|TRBV29-1|TRBJ2-7
TGCAGCGTCCTCTCGGAGCGGGAGGGCCGATACGAGCAGTACTTC
CSVLSEREGRYEQYF
>.|.|TRBV18|TRBJ2-3
TGTGCCAGCTCCCCATTTGAGGGCACAGATACGCAGTATTTT
CASSPFEGTDTQYF
>.|TRBD2|TRBV6-5|TRBJ2-5
TGTGCCAGCAGTTATTCGGGAGGGAATAGGGAGACCCAGTACTTC
CASSYSGGNRETQYF
>.|.|TRBV11-3|TRBJ2-7
TGTGCCAGCAGCTTAGGGGGAAGCTCCTACGAGCAGTACTTC
CASSLGGSSYEQYF
>.|.|TRBV4-1|TRBJ2-7
TGCGCCAGCAGCCCTCGGGCCGGAACCCCCTACGAGCAGTACTTC
CASSPRAGTPYEQYF
>.|.|TRBV4-1|TRBJ1-2
TGCGCCAGCAGCCGTATCGACGGACCTAACTATGGCTACACCTTC
CASSRIDGPNYGYTF
>.|.|TRBV29-1|TRBJ1-4
TGCAGCGTTGAAAAACTGTTTTTT
CSVEKLFF
>.|TRBD2|TRBV5-1|TRBJ2-1
TGCGCCAGCAGCTTGGGGACTAGCGGGACGATTGAGCAGTTCTTC
CASSLGTSGTIEQFF
>.|.|TRBV7-9|TRBJ1-1
TGTGCCAGCAGCTTGCTCGGCCAGGGAGGAACTGAAGCTTTCTTT
CASSLLGQGGTEAFF
>.|.|TRBV5-1|TRBJ1-1
TGCGCCAGCAGCCTGGGGCAGGGTGTTAACACTGAAGCTTTCTTT
CASSLGQGVNTEAFF
>.|.|TRBV4-1|TRBJ2-5
TGCGCCAGCAGCGTAGCACAGTCCGGCTGGGAGACCCAGTACTTC
CASSVAQSGWETQYF
>.|.|TRBV28|TRBJ2-5
TGTGCCAGCAGTTTGACAACGTGGGAGACCCAGTACTTC
CASSLTTWETQYF